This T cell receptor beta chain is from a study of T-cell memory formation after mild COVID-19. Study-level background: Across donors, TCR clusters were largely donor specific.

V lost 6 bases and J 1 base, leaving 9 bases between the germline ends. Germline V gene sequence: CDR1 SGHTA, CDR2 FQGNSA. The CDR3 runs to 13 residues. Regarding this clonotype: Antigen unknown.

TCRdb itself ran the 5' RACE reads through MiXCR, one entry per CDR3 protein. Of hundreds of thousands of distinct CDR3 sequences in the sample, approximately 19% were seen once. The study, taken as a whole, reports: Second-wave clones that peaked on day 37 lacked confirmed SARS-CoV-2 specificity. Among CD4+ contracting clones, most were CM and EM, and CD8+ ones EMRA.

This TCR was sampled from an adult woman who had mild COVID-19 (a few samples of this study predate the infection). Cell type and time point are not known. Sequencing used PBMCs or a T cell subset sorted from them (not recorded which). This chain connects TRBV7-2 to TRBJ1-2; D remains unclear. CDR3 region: CASRDTVNYGYTF. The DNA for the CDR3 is TGTGCCAGCAGGGATACGGTTAACTATGGCTACACCTTC.